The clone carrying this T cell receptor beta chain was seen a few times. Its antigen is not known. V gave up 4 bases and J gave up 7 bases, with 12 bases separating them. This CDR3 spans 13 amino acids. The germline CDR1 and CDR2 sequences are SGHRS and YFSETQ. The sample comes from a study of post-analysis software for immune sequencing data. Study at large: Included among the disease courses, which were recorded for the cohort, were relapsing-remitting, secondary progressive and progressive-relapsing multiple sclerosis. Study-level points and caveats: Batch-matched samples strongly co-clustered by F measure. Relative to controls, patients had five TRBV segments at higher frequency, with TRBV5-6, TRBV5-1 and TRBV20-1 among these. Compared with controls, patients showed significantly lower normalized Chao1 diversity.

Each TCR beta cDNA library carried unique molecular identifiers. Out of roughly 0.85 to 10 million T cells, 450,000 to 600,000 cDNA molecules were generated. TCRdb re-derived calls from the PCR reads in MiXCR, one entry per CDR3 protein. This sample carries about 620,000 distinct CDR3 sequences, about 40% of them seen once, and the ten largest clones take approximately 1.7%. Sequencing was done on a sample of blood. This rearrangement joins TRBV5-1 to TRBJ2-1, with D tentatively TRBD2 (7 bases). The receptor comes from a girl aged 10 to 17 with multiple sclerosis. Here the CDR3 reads CASSPRGPNEQFF. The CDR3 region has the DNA TGCGCCAGCAGCCCGCGGGGGCCTAATGAGCAGTTCTTC.